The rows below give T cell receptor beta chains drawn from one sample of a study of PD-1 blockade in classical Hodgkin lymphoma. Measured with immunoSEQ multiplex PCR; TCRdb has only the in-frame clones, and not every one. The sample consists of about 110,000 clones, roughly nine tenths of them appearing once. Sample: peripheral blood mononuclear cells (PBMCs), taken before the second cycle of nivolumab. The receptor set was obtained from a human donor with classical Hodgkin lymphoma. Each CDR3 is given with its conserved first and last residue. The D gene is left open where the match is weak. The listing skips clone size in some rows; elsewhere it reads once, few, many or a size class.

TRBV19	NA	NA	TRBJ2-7	CASTRTSSSYEQYF	TGTGCCAGTACGAGGACGAGTAGCTCCTACGAGCAGTACTTC
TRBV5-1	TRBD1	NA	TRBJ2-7	CASISGPGGYEQYF	TGCGCCAGCATTTCTGGTCCAGGGGGCTACGAGCAGTACTTC
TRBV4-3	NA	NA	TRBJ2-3	CASSQNADTQYF	TGCGCCAGCAGCCAAAATGCAGATACGCAGTATTTT
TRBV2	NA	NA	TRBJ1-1	CASSDGTWNTEAFF	TGTGCCAGCAGTGATGGGACATGGAACACTGAAGCTTTCTTT
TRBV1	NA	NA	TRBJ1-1	CTSSPGRQGGTEAFF	TGCACCAGCAGCCCCGGCAGGCAGGGCGGGACTGAAGCTTTCTTT
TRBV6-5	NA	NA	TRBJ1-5	CASRPGTNNQPQHF	TGTGCCAGCAGGCCGGGGACCAACAATCAGCCCCAGCATTTT
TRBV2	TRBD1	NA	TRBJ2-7	CASRDPTGVEQYF	TGTGCCAGCAGGGATCCGACAGGGGTCGAGCAGTACTTC
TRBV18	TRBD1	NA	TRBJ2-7	CASSLRTGDPYEQYF	TGTGCCAGCTCACTACGGACAGGGGACCCCTACGAGCAGTACTTC
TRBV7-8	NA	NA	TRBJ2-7	CASSPLVPYEQYF	TGTGCCAGCAGCCCACTGGTCCCCTACGAGCAGTACTTC
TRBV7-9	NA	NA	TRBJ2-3	CASSFSTDTQYF	TGTGCCAGCAGCTTCAGCACAGATACGCAGTATTTT
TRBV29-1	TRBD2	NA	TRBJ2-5	CSVELTRGQETQYF	TGCAGCGTTGAACTGACGCGGGGGCAAGAGACCCAGTACTTC
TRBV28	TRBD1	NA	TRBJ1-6	CASSPSTGTLGSPLHF	TGTGCCAGCAGCCCATCGACAGGGACCTTAGGTTCACCCCTCCACTTT
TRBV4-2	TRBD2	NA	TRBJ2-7	CASSQDREREGSYEQYF	TGTGCCAGCAGCCAAGATAGGGAGCGGGAAGGCTCCTACGAGCAGTACTTC
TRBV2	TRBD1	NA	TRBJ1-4	CASSRDRGLEKLFF	TGTGCCAGCAGCCGGGACAGGGGGCTTGAAAAACTGTTTTTT
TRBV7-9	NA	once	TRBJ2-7	CASSLVPSSSYEQYF	TGTGCCAGCAGCTTAGTCCCGTCCAGCTCCTACGAGCAGTACTTC
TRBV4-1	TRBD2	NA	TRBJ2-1	CASSQLADPGNEQFF	TGCGCCAGCAGCCAACTAGCGGACCCTGGCAATGAGCAGTTCTTC
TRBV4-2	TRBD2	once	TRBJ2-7	CASSQDWGREYEQYF	TGTGCCAGCAGCCAAGATTGGGGGAGGGAGTACGAGCAGTACTTC
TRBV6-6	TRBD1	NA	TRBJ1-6	CASSGTAGSRSPLHF	TGTGCCAGTAGCGGGACAGCGGGGAGTCGTTCACCCCTCCACTTT
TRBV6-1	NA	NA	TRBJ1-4	CASSERGLIEKLFF	TGTGCCAGCAGTGAACGGGGCCTCATTGAAAAACTGTTTTTT
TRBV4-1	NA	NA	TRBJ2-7	CASSQVYSSYEQYF	TGCGCCAGCAGCCAAGTCTACAGCTCCTACGAGCAGTACTTC
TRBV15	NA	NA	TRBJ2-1	CATSMARGLASGRNEQFF	TGTGCCACCAGCATGGCCAGGGGGTTGGCTAGCGGCAGGAATGAGCAGTTCTTC
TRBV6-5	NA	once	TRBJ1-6	CASSTRGSRVHF	TGTGCCAGCAGCACGAGGGGGTCGCGGGTCCACTTT
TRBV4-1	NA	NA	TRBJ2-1	CASSQGVGGDEQFF	TGCGCCAGCAGCCAGGGAGTGGGTGGGGATGAGCAGTTCTTC
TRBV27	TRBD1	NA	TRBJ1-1	CASSLTGETEAFF	TGTGCCAGCAGTTTAACAGGGGAGACTGAAGCTTTCTTT
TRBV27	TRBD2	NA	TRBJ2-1	CASSKLKTSGKGNEQFF	TGTGCCAGCAGTAAATTAAAGACTAGCGGGAAGGGGAATGAGCAGTTCTTC
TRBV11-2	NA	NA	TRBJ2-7	CASSLSPGSLSYEQYF	TGTGCCAGCAGCTTATCCCCAGGGAGCCTCTCCTACGAGCAGTACTTC
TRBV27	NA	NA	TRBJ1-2	CASSWAGEDGYTF	TGTGCCAGCAGTTGGGCGGGGGAGGATGGCTACACCTTC
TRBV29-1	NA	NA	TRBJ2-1	CSVDRNEQFF	TGCAGCGTTGACCGAAATGAGCAGTTCTTC
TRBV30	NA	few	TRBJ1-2	CAWNLQGTGGYTF	TGTGCCTGGAATCTACAGGGCACTGGAGGCTACACCTTC
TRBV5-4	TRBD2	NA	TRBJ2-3	CASSPDGVTSGRSDTQYF	TGTGCCAGCAGCCCTGACGGGGTGACTAGCGGGAGGAGTGATACGCAGTATTTT
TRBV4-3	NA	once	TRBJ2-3	CASSQARGAYTDTQYF	TGCGCCAGCAGCCAGGCCCGCGGGGCCTACACAGATACGCAGTATTTT
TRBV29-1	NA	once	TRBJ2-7	CSVEGQVDSYEQYF	TGCAGCGTTGAAGGACAGGTCGACTCCTACGAGCAGTACTTC
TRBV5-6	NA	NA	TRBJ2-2	CASSLSLRGTGELFF	TGTGCCAGCAGCTTGAGTTTGCGGGGCACCGGGGAGCTGTTTTTT
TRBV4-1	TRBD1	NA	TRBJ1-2	CASSPTGESYGYTF	TGCGCCAGCAGCCCAACAGGGGAGTCCTATGGCTACACCTTC
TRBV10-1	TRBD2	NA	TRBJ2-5	CASSGETSGSDETQYF	TGCGCCAGCAGTGGGGAGACTAGCGGGAGCGATGAGACCCAGTACTTC
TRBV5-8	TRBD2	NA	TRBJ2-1	CASRRLRLAGPSSYNEQFF	TGTGCCAGCAGACGCCTCCGACTAGCGGGCCCGAGCTCCTACAATGAGCAGTTCTTC
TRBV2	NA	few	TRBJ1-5	CASSLSGLNQPQHF	TGTGCCAGCAGTCTGTCCGGTCTCAATCAGCCCCAGCATTTT
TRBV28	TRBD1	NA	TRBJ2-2	CASSSRDRGWTGELFF	TGTGCCAGCAGTTCGAGGGACAGGGGGTGGACCGGGGAGCTGTTTTTT
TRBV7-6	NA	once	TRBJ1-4	CASSFGQGDEKLFF	TGTGCCAGCAGCTTCGGGCAGGGAGATGAAAAACTGTTTTTT
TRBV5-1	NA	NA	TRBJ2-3	CASSLVGADTQYF	TGCGCCAGCAGCTTGGTGGGTGCAGATACGCAGTATTTT
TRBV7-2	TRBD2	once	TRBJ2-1	CASSNGLAGVGQFF	TGTGCCAGCAGCAACGGACTAGCGGGAGTTGGGCAGTTCTTC
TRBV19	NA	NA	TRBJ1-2	CASSIGVNYGYTF	TGTGCCAGTAGTATCGGGGTGAACTATGGCTACACCTTC
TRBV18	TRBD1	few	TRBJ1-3	CASSPRAGGASGNTIYF	TGTGCCAGCTCACCACGGGCAGGGGGCGCTTCTGGAAACACCATATATTTT
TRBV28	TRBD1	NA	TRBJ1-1	CASTLPGGVRAFF	TGTGCCAGCACCCTCCCAGGGGGAGTGCGAGCTTTCTTT
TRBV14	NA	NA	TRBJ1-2	CASSQYRQLNYGYTF	TGTGCCAGCAGCCAATATCGACAGCTCAACTATGGCTACACCTTC